A selection of T cell receptor beta chains follows, all from one sample in a study of T cell repertoires in cytomegalovirus infection. TCRdb reanalysed the reads using MiXCR and keeps one entry per CDR3 protein. The sample lists around 260,000 distinct CDR3 sequences; about 25% were seen once. Sequenced sample: PBMCs. These receptors were obtained from a human donor in good health (CMV status not recorded). Some clones in this sample may be carry-over from other donors' samples. Each CDR3 is given with its conserved first and last residue. A D gene is named only where the DNA matches it firmly. Clone size is given for some rows only: seen once, a few or many times, or a class if the clone is expanded.

CDR3nt: TGCAGCGTTGAAGATCCCCAGGGTGTCGAGCAGTACTTC; CDR3aa: CSVEDPQGVEQYF; j_gene: TRBJ2-7; v_gene: TRBV29-1; abundance: many; d_gene: .
CDR3nt: TGTGCCAGCAGCTCCTGGAAGAGCCATGAAAAACTGTTTTTT; CDR3aa: CASSSWKSHEKLFF; j_gene: TRBJ1-4; v_gene: TRBV7-9; abundance: .; d_gene: .
CDR3nt: TGTGCCAGCATTACCGGGACAGCGAACACCGGGGAGCTGTTTTTT; CDR3aa: CASITGTANTGELFF; j_gene: TRBJ2-2; v_gene: TRBV12-3/TRBV12-4; abundance: many; d_gene: TRBD1
CDR3nt: TGTGCCAGCACACTGGGGAGGGTTCAGTTCTTC; CDR3aa: CASTLGRVQFF; j_gene: TRBJ2-1; v_gene: TRBV6-2/TRBV6-3; abundance: many; d_gene: TRBD2
CDR3nt: TGTGCCAGCACTCCCAATACTATTTCCTTAGCCAAAAACATTCAGTACTTC; CDR3aa: CASTPNTISLAKNIQYF; j_gene: TRBJ2-4; v_gene: TRBV28; abundance: many; d_gene: .
CDR3nt: TGTGCCAGCAGTTTCGCCCAGTATGGCTACACCTTC; CDR3aa: CASSFAQYGYTF; j_gene: TRBJ1-2; v_gene: TRBV28; abundance: .; d_gene: .
CDR3nt: TGTGCCAGCAGCATCACAAATAACTATGGCTACACCTTC; CDR3aa: CASSITNNYGYTF; j_gene: TRBJ1-2; v_gene: TRBV25-1; abundance: once; d_gene: .
CDR3nt: TGTGCCAGCAGCCCTCGGACTAGCGGCCCGAGGGGGCAGTTCTTC; CDR3aa: CASSPRTSGPRGQFF; j_gene: TRBJ2-1; v_gene: TRBV7-6; abundance: .; d_gene: TRBD2
CDR3nt: TGCAGCGTTGATATCGCAGGGGGCGGTCAGCCCCAGCATTTT; CDR3aa: CSVDIAGGGQPQHF; j_gene: TRBJ1-5; v_gene: TRBV29-1; abundance: .; d_gene: TRBD1
CDR3nt: TGTGCCAGCAGCCCGGGACAGGTCTCATCCGTTTCACCCCTCCACTTT; CDR3aa: CASSPGQVSSVSPLHF; j_gene: TRBJ1-6; v_gene: TRBV4-2; abundance: many; d_gene: TRBD1
CDR3nt: TGCAGTGCTTCAGGTGCTAGCAATCAGCCCCAGCATTTT; CDR3aa: CSASGASNQPQHF; j_gene: TRBJ1-5; v_gene: TRBV20-1; abundance: .; d_gene: .
CDR3nt: TGTGCCTCCCACCCGGGGGGGAACGAGCAGTACTTC; CDR3aa: CASHPGGNEQYF; j_gene: TRBJ2-7; v_gene: TRBV30; abundance: .; d_gene: TRBD2
CDR3nt: TGTGCCAGCACCGGGACTAACCTAGCCAAAAACATTCAGTACTTC; CDR3aa: CASTGTNLAKNIQYF; j_gene: TRBJ2-4; v_gene: TRBV7-2; abundance: many; d_gene: TRBD2
CDR3nt: TGTGCCAGCAGCCCAACTCATGGTCGGGATACGCAGTATTTT; CDR3aa: CASSPTHGRDTQYF; j_gene: TRBJ2-3; v_gene: TRBV7-8; abundance: few; d_gene: .
CDR3nt: TGTGCCAGCAGCGTGACTAGCGGACTCTACGAGCAGTACTTC; CDR3aa: CASSVTSGLYEQYF; j_gene: TRBJ2-7; v_gene: TRBV11-2; abundance: few; d_gene: TRBD2
CDR3nt: TGTGCCAGCAGCCGCACCCCCGGGGGACCCTACGAGCAGTACTTC; CDR3aa: CASSRTPGGPYEQYF; j_gene: TRBJ2-7; v_gene: TRBV3-1; abundance: few; d_gene: .
CDR3nt: TGTGCCAGCAGTTTCCCCTGGTACAGGGGCGGTCGCAATCAGCCCCAGCATTTT; CDR3aa: CASSFPWYRGGRNQPQHF; j_gene: TRBJ1-5; v_gene: TRBV28; abundance: few; d_gene: TRBD1
CDR3nt: TGCAGCGTTGGTGAGAGTGGCGGGCCCCTCCACTTT; CDR3aa: CSVGESGGPLHF; j_gene: TRBJ1-6; v_gene: TRBV29-1; abundance: few; d_gene: .
CDR3nt: TGTGCCAGCAGCTTCCAACAGGGGGCGGAGACCCAGTACTTC; CDR3aa: CASSFQQGAETQYF; j_gene: TRBJ2-5; v_gene: TRBV7-2; abundance: many; d_gene: TRBD1
CDR3nt: TGTGCCAGCATCCAAGGAGGGCCTGGAAACATTCAGTACTTC; CDR3aa: CASIQGGPGNIQYF; j_gene: TRBJ2-4; v_gene: TRBV5-6; abundance: many; d_gene: .
CDR3nt: TGTGCCAGCAGCGGGCTAGCGGGATCCACCGGGGAGCTGTTTTTT; CDR3aa: CASSGLAGSTGELFF; j_gene: TRBJ2-2; v_gene: TRBV6-5; abundance: .; d_gene: TRBD2
CDR3nt: TGCGCCAGCAGCTGGAGGGGACAGGGGGAAGATGGCTACACCTTC; CDR3aa: CASSWRGQGEDGYTF; j_gene: TRBJ1-2; v_gene: TRBV5-1; abundance: .; d_gene: TRBD1
CDR3nt: TGTGCCAGCAGTTTTATCGGGGGGCACAATGAGCAGTTCTTC; CDR3aa: CASSFIGGHNEQFF; j_gene: TRBJ2-1; v_gene: TRBV12-3/TRBV12-4; abundance: .; d_gene: .
CDR3nt: TGTGCCAGCAGCGCCGGGACAGGGGGGTGGACTGAAGCTTTCTTT; CDR3aa: CASSAGTGGWTEAFF; j_gene: TRBJ1-1; v_gene: TRBV7-2; abundance: .; d_gene: TRBD1
CDR3nt: TGTGCCAGTAGCCCCGGGGGCCGGGGGAATCAGCCCCAGCATTTT; CDR3aa: CASSPGGRGNQPQHF; j_gene: TRBJ1-5; v_gene: TRBV19; abundance: few; d_gene: .
CDR3nt: TGCAGTGCACCGCCCCAACAGGGGATGGAGCAGTTCTTC; CDR3aa: CSAPPQQGMEQFF; j_gene: TRBJ2-1; v_gene: TRBV20-1; abundance: .; d_gene: TRBD1
CDR3nt: TGTGCCAGCAGTGCAGACCCTTGGGGCTACAATGAGCAGTTCTTC; CDR3aa: CASSADPWGYNEQFF; j_gene: TRBJ2-1; v_gene: TRBV6-1; abundance: .; d_gene: .